The subject of this entry is one T cell receptor beta chain. The PCR contained 60 Vbeta and 13 Jbeta primers. TCRdb keeps only in-frame clones here, not all; method: immunoSEQ multiplex PCR. This table holds fewer than 200,000 clones, about 82% found once. The data are from a study of cytomegalovirus exposure and HLA in healthy donors. This TCR came from a woman aged 18-29 years in good health and CMV-seronegative. The sequenced material came from PBMCs.

This chain's CDR3 is CAISTGENGYTF. Written as DNA, the CDR3 is TGTGCCATCAGCACAGGGGAGAATGGCTACACCTTC. This sequence joins TRBV10-3 and TRBJ1-2, with 7 bases lining up with TRBD1. The trim removed 6 bases at V and 6 bases at J, leaving 4 bases unmatched. The CDR3 is 12 amino acids. Germline CDR1 ENHRY, CDR2 SYGVKD.